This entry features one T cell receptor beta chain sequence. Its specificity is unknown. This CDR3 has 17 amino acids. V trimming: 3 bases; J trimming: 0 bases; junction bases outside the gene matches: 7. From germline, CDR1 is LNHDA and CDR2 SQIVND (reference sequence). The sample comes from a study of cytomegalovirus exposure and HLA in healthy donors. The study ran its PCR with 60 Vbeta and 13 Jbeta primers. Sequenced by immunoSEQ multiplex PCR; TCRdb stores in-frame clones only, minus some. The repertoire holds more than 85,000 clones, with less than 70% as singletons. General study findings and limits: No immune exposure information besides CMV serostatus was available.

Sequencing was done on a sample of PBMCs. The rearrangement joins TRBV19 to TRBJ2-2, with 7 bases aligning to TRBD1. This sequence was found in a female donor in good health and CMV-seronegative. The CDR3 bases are TGTGCCAGTAGTATCCCGGGACAGAGGACGAACACCGGGGAGCTGTTTTTT. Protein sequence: CASSIPGQRTNTGELFF.